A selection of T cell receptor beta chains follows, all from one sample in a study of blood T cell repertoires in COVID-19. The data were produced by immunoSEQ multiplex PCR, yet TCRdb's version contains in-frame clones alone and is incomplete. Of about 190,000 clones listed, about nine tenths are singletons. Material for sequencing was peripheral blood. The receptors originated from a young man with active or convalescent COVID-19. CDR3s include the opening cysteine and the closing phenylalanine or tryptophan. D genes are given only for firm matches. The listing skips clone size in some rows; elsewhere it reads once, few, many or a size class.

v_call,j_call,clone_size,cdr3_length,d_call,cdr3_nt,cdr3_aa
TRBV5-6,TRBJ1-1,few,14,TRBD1,TGTGCCAGCCGACAGGGAATCTCGGACACTGAAGCTTTCTTT,CASRQGISDTEAFF
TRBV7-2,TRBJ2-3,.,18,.,TGTGCCAGCAGCTTAGGGAGTAGGCAAGCGCTTAGCACAGATACGCAGTATTTT,CASSLGSRQALSTDTQYF
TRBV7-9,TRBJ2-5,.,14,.,TGTGCCAGCAGCTTAGTACAGGGATCGGAGACCCAGTACTTC,CASSLVQGSETQYF
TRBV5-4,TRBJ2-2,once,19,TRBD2,TGTGCCAGCACCGCCTGGGATAAGGGAGGCGGGAGGTCCGCCGGGGAGCTGTTTTTT,CASTAWDKGGGRSAGELFF
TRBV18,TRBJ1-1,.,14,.,TGTGCCAGCTCACCGACACAGACGAACACTGAAGCTTTCTTT,CASSPTQTNTEAFF
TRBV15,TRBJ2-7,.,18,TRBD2,TGTGCCACCAGCACGCTGACGGTAGGGAGGGAGGGTTACTACGAGCAGTACTTC,CATSTLTVGREGYYEQYF
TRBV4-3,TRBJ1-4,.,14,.,TGCGCCAGCAGCCAAGATTCTTGGACAGAGAAACTGTTTTTT,CASSQDSWTEKLFF
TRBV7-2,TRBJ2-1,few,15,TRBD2,TGTGCCAGCAGCCCCCATGGGGGGGGATACAATGAGCAGTTCTTC,CASSPHGGGYNEQFF
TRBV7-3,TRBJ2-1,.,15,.,TGTGCCAGCAGCCGGATAGCTAGCTCCTACAATGAGCAGTTCTTC,CASSRIASSYNEQFF
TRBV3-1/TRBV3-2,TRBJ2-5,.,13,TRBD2,TGTGCCAGCAGCCGGACTAGTGGCGAGACCCAGTACTTC,CASSRTSGETQYF
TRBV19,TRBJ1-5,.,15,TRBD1,TGTGCCAGTAGTATATCGACAGGGAGCAATCAGCCCCAGCATTTT,CASSISTGSNQPQHF
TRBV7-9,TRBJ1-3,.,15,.,TGTGCCAGCAGCCCGATGGGGGGAACTGGAAACACCATATATTTT,CASSPMGGTGNTIYF
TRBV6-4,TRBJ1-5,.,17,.,TGTGCCAGCAAAGAATCGATTAGGGGAAATAGCAATCAGCCCCAGCATTTT,CASKESIRGNSNQPQHF
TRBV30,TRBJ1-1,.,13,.,TGTGCCTGGATCAAGGGGCCTAACACTGAAGCTTTCTTT,CAWIKGPNTEAFF
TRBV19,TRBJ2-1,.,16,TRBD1,TGTGCCAGTAGTATTGTACAGGGGGCAACCTACAATGAGCAGTTCTTC,CASSIVQGATYNEQFF
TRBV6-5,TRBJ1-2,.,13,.,TGTGCCAGCAGTCCCACAGAGAACTATGGCTACACCTTC,CASSPTENYGYTF
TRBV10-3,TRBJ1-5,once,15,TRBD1,TGTGCCATCTGGGACCCCGGGACAGGTGATCAGCCCCAGCATTTT,CAIWDPGTGDQPQHF
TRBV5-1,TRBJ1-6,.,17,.,TGCGCCAGCAGCTTGGAGTCCAGGGGCATCGATAATTCACCCCTCCACTTT,CASSLESRGIDNSPLHF
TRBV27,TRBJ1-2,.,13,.,TGTGCCAGCAGCTTCGACATATCGCATGGCTACACCTTC,CASSFDISHGYTF
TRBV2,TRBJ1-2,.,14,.,TGTGCCAGCAGTGAAGGAGGGCCTAACTATGGCTACACCTTC,CASSEGGPNYGYTF
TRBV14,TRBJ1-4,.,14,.,TGTGCCAGCAGCCAAGTAATAGGTTTCGGGAAACTGTTTTTT,CASSQVIGFGKLFF
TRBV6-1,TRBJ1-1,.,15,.,TGTGCCAGCAGTGAAGCGTGGACAGCGAACACTGAAGCTTTCTTT,CASSEAWTANTEAFF
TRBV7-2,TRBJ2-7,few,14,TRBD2,TGTGCCAGCAGTAATAGCGGGAGGACCCACGAGCAGTACTTC,CASSNSGRTHEQYF
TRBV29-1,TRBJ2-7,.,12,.,TGCAGCGCAACCAGGGATTCCTACGAGCAGTACTTC,CSATRDSYEQYF
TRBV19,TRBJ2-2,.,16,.,TGTGCCAGTAGTACCATACAGGGTCCCGACACCGGGGAGCTGTTTTTT,CASSTIQGPDTGELFF
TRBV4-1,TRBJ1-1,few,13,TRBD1,TGCGCCAGCAGCCAAGACAGGGGGTTGGAGGCTTTCTTT,CASSQDRGLEAFF
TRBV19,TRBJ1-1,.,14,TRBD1,TGTGCCAGTATAAGAGACAGGGCGAACACTGAAGCTTTCTTT,CASIRDRANTEAFF
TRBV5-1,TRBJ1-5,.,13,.,TGCGCCAGCAGCTTAGGGGAGGATCAGCCCCAGCATTTT,CASSLGEDQPQHF
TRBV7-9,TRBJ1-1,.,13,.,TGTGCCAGCAGTCTTTCAGGGGCCCCTGAAGCTTTCTTT,CASSLSGAPEAFF
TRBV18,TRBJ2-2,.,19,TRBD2,TGTGCCAGCTCACCATCCGCGCGACTAGCGGGAGTAGTAGCCGGGGAGCTGTTTTTT,CASSPSARLAGVVAGELFF
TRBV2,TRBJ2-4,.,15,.,TGTGCCAGCAGGGAGGGGAGATTGGCCAAAAACATTCAGTACTTC,CASREGRLAKNIQYF
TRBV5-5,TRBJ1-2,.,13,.,TGTGCCAGCAGCTTGACAAAAAACTATGGCTACACCTTC,CASSLTKNYGYTF
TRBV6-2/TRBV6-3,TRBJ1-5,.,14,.,TGTGCCAGCAGTTACACAAGTAGCAATCAGCCCCAGCATTTT,CASSYTSSNQPQHF
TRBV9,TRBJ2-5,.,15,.,TGTGCCAGCAGCGTGGTCGAGGGCAGCCAAGAGACCCAGTACTTC,CASSVVEGSQETQYF
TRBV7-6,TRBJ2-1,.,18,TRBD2,TGTGCCAGCAGCTTGAATAGCGGGAGGTTTAGCTCCTACAATGAGCAGTTCTTC,CASSLNSGRFSSYNEQFF
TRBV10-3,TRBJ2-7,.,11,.,TGTGCCATCGCGAGTGGCTACGAGCAGTACTTC,CAIASGYEQYF
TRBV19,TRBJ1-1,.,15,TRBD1,TGTGCCAGTATCCTCGGGGGGACAGGGAACACTGAAGCTTTCTTT,CASILGGTGNTEAFF
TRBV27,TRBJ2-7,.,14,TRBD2,TGTGCCAGCAGTGCCCTAGCGGGGCCACTAGTGCAGTACTTC,CASSALAGPLVQYF
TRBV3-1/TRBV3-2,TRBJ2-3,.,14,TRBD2,TGTGCCAGCAGCCACCAGGGACTAACAGATACGCAGTATTTT,CASSHQGLTDTQYF
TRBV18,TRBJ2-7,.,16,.,TGTGCCAGCTCACCCCGAGGCGACGGGAGCTCCTACGAGCAGTACTTC,CASSPRGDGSSYEQYF
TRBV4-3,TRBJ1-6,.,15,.,TGCGCCAGCAGCCGGGGGGGAAGCCTAGGTTCACCCCTCCACTTT,CASSRGGSLGSPLHF
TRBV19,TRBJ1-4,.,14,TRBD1,TGTGCCAGTAGGGACAGGGGTACTAATGAAAAACTGTTTTTT,CASRDRGTNEKLFF
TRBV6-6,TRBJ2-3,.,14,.,TGTGCCAGCAGTCACGGACACCGCACAGATACGCAGTATTTT,CASSHGHRTDTQYF
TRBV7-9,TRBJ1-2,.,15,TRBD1,TGTGCCAGCAGCCGCCCACAGGGGGCAGTCTATGGCTACACCTTC,CASSRPQGAVYGYTF
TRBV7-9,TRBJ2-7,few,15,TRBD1,TGTGCCAGCAGCCCTCCGGGACAGGGTATCTACGAGCAGTACTTC,CASSPPGQGIYEQYF
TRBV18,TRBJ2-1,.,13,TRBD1,TGTGCCAGCCCCACCGGGACAGGGGATGAGCAGTTCTTC,CASPTGTGDEQFF
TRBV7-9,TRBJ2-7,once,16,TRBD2,TGTGCCAGCGGGACGTCGGGACTAGGAATTTCCTACGAGCAGTACTTC,CASGTSGLGISYEQYF
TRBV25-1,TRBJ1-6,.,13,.,TGTGCCAGCAAGACCCGGACGGGATCACCCCTCCACTTT,CASKTRTGSPLHF
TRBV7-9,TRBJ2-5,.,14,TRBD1,TGTGCCAGCAGCTTAGGACAGGGGATTCAGACCCAGTACTTC,CASSLGQGIQTQYF
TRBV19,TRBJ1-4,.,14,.,TGTGCCAGTAGATCGGGGGCAACTAATGAAAAACTGTTTTTT,CASRSGATNEKLFF
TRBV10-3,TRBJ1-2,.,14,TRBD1,TGTGCCATCAGTGACCGGGACAGTAACTATGGCTACACCTTC,CAISDRDSNYGYTF
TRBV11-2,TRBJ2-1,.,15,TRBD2,TGTGCCAGCAGCCGCACTAGCGGGACCCACAATGAGCAGTTCTTC,CASSRTSGTHNEQFF
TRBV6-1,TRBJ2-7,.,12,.,TGTGCCAGCAGTGAAGGTGTAGACGAGCAGTACTTC,CASSEGVDEQYF